The 17 T cell receptor beta chains in this list originate from one sample, sequenced in a study of T cells after posttransplantation cyclophosphamide (TCRdb year 2016). Reading the label with the study, this specimen's treatment or condition is: high-dose cyclophosphamide on days +3 and +4 as single-agent GVHD prophylaxis. PTCy patients received busulfan and fludarabine conditioning, a related or unrelated marrow graft, and cyclophosphamide on days +3 and +4. The method behind the library was the immunoSEQ multiplex PCR assay. The table comes from immuneACCESS by way of TCRdb, which keeps in-frame sequences with V and J called. Part of the clones is missing from these tables; in studies checked, under half for an unresolved V gene and the rest for unknown reasons. For this sample the table reports about 10,000 clones, with no clone seen just once. Roughly 25% of the sample is held by the ten biggest clonotypes.

The sample consisted of PBMCs, taken after allogeneic stem cell transplant with posttransplant cyclophosphamide. The receptors come from a female patient aged 40-50 years who received an allogeneic stem cell transplant from a related donor, was CMV-positive, and had no GVHD. After a transplant, some T cells may have been passed on by the graft donor.

This clone was seen only a few times. This clone may be a read error of a much larger clone one base away. The chain couples TRBV6-2 or TRBV6-3 to TRBJ2-7; no firm D call. Germline V gives CDR1 MNHEY, CDR2 SVGEGT. CDR3 size: 14 residues. CDR3 in amino acids: CASSYNSPTYQQYF. CDR3 bases: TGTGCCAGCAGTTACAACAGTCCCACCTACCAGCAGTACTTC.

In this sample, this clone turned up many times. The chain has TRBV10-1 and TRBJ2-5; no clear D. Trimming took off 3 bases at V and 7 bases at J, with 9 bases between the two ends. Germline V gene sequence: CDR1 WNHNN, CDR2 SYGVQD (reference sequence). The CDR3 sequence is 12 residues long. Here the CDR3 DNA reads TGCGCCAGCAGTGACGATGGCGGGACCCAGTACTTC. It codes for CASSDDGGTQYF.

This clone was detected ten times or more. Compared with germline, one end of the junction differs, possibly owing to a read error. This rearrangement joins TRBV6-2 or TRBV6-3 to TRBJ2-7; D uncertain. Germline V gene sequence: CDR1 MNHEY, CDR2 SVGEGT. The CDR3 is 11 amino acids. CDR3 sequence: CASSHSYEQYF. In DNA, the CDR3 is TGTGCCAGCAGTCACTCCTACGAGCAGTACTTC.

This clone was picked up many times. The rearrangement uses TRBV5-1 and TRBJ2-7, with a tentative D call TRBD1 (5 bases). There are 13 residues in the CDR3. With 3 bases removed from V and 2 bases from J, the gap between germline ends came to 9 bases. CDR1 is SGHRS and CDR2 is YFSETQ in the germline V gene. In DNA, the CDR3 is TGCGCCAGCAGCTCCACAGGTCCCTACGAGCAGTACTTC. Residues: CASSSTGPYEQYF.

The gene calls are TRBV24-1 and TRBJ2-5; D may correspond to TRBD1 or TRBD2 (5 bases each). Trimming took 4 bases from V and 1 from J, leaving 12 bases between them. In germline, CDR1 is KGHDR, CDR2 SFDVKD. The CDR3 runs to 15 residues. CDR3 region: CATSDTRGVQETQYF. The CDR3 nucleotides read TGTGCCACCAGTGACACGAGGGGAGTCCAAGAGACCCAGTACTTC.

This clone was counted at least ten times. The rearrangement joins TRBV7-9 to TRBJ1-1, with TRBD1 identical over 12 bases. V lost 7 bases, J lost 6 bases, and 12 bases stayed unmatched. CDR3 length equals 16 residues. Germline CDR1 SEHNR, CDR2 FQNEAQ (reference sequence). The CDR3 DNA follows: TGTGCCAGCACTCGATCCGGGACAGGGGGCCTCGCTGAAGCTTTCTTT. Amino acids: CASTRSGTGGLAEAFF.

This clone was seen ten or more times. The chain couples TRBV9 to TRBJ1-4; the match to TRBD1 covers 8 bases. The CDR3 has 14 amino acids. Germline V gene sequence: CDR1 SGDLS, CDR2 YYNGEE. V trimming: 4 bases; J trimming: 5 bases; junction bases outside the gene matches: 4. The CDR3: CASSPGGWNEKLFF. The CDR3 DNA reads TGTGCCAGCAGCCCAGGGGGCTGGAATGAAAAACTGTTTTTT.

Ten or more counts support this clone. The chain employs TRBV6-1 and TRBJ2-7, with D hard to call. Trimming left V 4 bases short and J 4 bases short, with 17 bases between. The CDR3 runs to 15 residues. Germline V CDR1 and CDR2: MNHNS, SASEGT. The CDR3 loop reads CASSVWLAEFYEQYF. The CDR3, as DNA: TGTGCCAGCAGTGTATGGCTGGCAGAATTTTACGAGCAGTACTTC.

The chain carries TRBV25-1 and TRBJ1-2, with D unclear. This CDR3 spans 13 amino acids. CDR1 is MGHDK, CDR2 SYGVNS, per germline. Trimming stripped 2 bases from V and 4 bases from J, with 8 bases between. CDR3 in amino acids: CASSEPRGYGYTF. CDR3 nucleotide sequence: TGTGCCAGCAGTGAACCCCGGGGCTATGGCTACACCTTC.

This clone was observed at least ten times. V and J are TRBV6-1 and TRBJ1-5, with 7 nucleotides matching TRBD1. Trimming removed 4 bases from V and 3 bases from J; junction bases left unmatched: 6. Germline CDR1 MNHNS, CDR2 SASEGT. The CDR3 consists of 15 residues. CDR3 in amino acids: CASSGRQGNNQPQHF. CDR3 nucleotide sequence: TGTGCCAGCAGTGGTCGACAGGGCAACAATCAGCCCCAGCATTTT.

This clone was seen at least ten times. This rearrangement joins TRBV4-1 to TRBJ1-5; tentative D call: TRBD1 (6 bases). The CDR3 loop spans 19 amino acids. V was clipped by 1 base and J by 0 bases, with 19 bases between them. From germline, CDR1 is MGHRA and CDR2 YSYEKL. This CDR3 is CASSQADPRTVNSNQPQHF. CDR3 DNA: TGCGCCAGCAGCCAAGCAGACCCCCGGACAGTTAATAGCAATCAGCCCCAGCATTTT.

The chain is built from TRBV5-1 and TRBJ2-2, with D possibly TRBD1 on 6 matching bases. This CDR3 region has 17 residues. Germline CDR1 SGHRS, CDR2 YFSETQ. V was clipped by 4 bases and J by 6 bases, with 22 bases between them. Written as DNA, the CDR3 is TGCGCCAGCAGCCCGGCCGGACAGAGAGAAGGTGCCGGGGAGCTGTTTTTT. Translating it yields CASSPAGQREGAGELFF.

This clone was counted ten times or more. This CDR3 reads CASSRLPNQPQHF. The CDR3 bases are TGCGCCAGCAGCCGACTTCCAAATCAGCCCCAGCATTTT. J is TRBJ1-5 and V is TRBV4-1; D gene ambiguous. Germline V gene data show CDR1 as MGHRA and CDR2 as YSYEKL. The ends were cut back, 4 bases at V and 4 bases at J, with 8 bases in the middle. The CDR3 sequence is 13 residues long.

This clone was recorded at least ten times. The chain employs TRBV7-2 and TRBJ1-3, with TRBD1 matching 8 bases. The CDR3 covers 15 residues. From germline, CDR1 is SGHTA and CDR2 FQGNSA. J gave up 8 bases and V 1 base, and 7 bases lay outside the gene matches. CDR3 in DNA: TGTGCCAGCAGCTTAGTATCAGGGGGCGCGGACACCATATATTTT. It encodes CASSLVSGGADTIYF.

This clone was detected many times. The V call is TRBV6-5, the J call TRBJ1-6, with no clear D. With 11 bases removed from V and 9 bases from J, the gap between germline ends came to 17 bases. The CDR3 extends over 13 amino acids. Germline CDR1 reads MNHEY; CDR2 reads SVGAGI. DNA for the CDR3: TGTGCCCCCCCGGATCGGGTGGGTTCACCCCTCCACTTT. Residues: CAPPDRVGSPLHF.

This clone counts as medium-sized. The chain couples TRBV19 to TRBJ1-3; no definite D call. V lost 4 bases to trimming and J lost 0 bases, with 7 bases between them. There are 14 residues in the CDR3. Per germline, CDR1 LNHDA and CDR2 SQIVND (reference sequence). CDR3 DNA: TGTGCCAGTAGTACCCAGAGCTCTGGAAACACCATATATTTT. It specifies CASSTQSSGNTIYF.

This clone appeared many times. V and J are TRBV10-3 and TRBJ2-2; TRBD2 matches at 10 bases. J lost 0 bases, V lost 4 bases, and 2 bases had no gene match. Germline CDR1 and CDR2: ENHRY and SYGVKD. The CDR3 has 16 residues. The CDR3 sequence is CAISGSGGPNTGELFF. DNA for the CDR3: TGTGCCATCAGTGGTAGCGGGGGGCCGAACACCGGGGAGCTGTTTTTT.